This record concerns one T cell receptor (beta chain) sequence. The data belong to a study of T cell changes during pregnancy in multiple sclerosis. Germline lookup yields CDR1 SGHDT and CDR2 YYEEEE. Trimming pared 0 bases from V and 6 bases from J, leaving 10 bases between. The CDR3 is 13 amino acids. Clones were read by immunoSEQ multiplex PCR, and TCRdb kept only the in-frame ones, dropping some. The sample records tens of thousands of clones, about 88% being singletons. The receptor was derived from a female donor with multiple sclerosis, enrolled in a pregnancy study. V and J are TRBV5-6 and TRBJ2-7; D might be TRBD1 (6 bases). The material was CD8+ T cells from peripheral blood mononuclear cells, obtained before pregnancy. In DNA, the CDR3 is TGTGCCAGCAGCTTGGGACAGGTTAGCGAGCAGTACTTC. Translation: CASSLGQVSEQYF.